One sample yielded the 7 T cell receptor beta chains listed below, sequenced in a study of cytomegalovirus exposure and HLA in healthy donors. PCR amplification relied on 60 Vbeta primers (plus 13 Jbeta primers). Profiling relied on immunoSEQ multiplex PCR, and the TCRdb table lists in-frame clones only, not all of them. The table for this sample gives around 74,000 clones. The sequencing sample was made of PBMCs. Receptors originate from a man aged 45 to 65 in good health and CMV-seropositive.

The chain employs TRBV11-2 and TRBJ1-4; TRBD1 is a possible D gene (5 bases). The CDR3 totals 15 residues. With 1 base removed from V and 5 bases from J, the gap between germline ends came to 11 bases. In germline, CDR1 is SGHAT, CDR2 FQNNGV. The CDR3 protein is CASSLVVRVNEKLFF. In nucleotides, the CDR3 is TGTGCCAGCAGCTTAGTTGTCAGGGTCAATGAAAAACTGTTTTTT. Filled out from reference TRBV11-2 and TRBJ1-4, the complete variable domain reads EAGVAQSPRYKIIEKRQSVAFWCNPISGHATLYWYQQILGQGPKLLIQFQNNGVVDDSQLPKDRFSAERLKGVDSTLKIQPAKLEDSAVYLCASSLVVRVNEKLFFGSGTQLSVL.

The chain recombines TRBV19 with TRBJ2-1; tentatively, D is TRBD1 (5 bases). V was trimmed by 1 base and J by 6 bases, leaving 10 bases between them. CDR1 is LNHDA, CDR2 SQIVND, per germline (reference sequence). This CDR3 contains 14 residues. CDR3 DNA: TGTGCCAGTAGTATAGTTGAGACAGCCAATGAGCAGTTCTTC. Its protein product is CASSIVETANEQFF.

The rearrangement uses TRBV5-4 and TRBJ2-2; D perhaps matches TRBD2 (6 bases). Trimming took off 1 base at V and 2 bases at J, with 12 bases between the two ends. The CDR3 consists of 16 residues. CDR1 and CDR2 (germline): SGHNT, YYREEE (reference sequence). CDR3 DNA sequence: TGTGCCAGCAGCTTGCCTGGAGGGTTTAACACCGGGGAGCTGTTTTTT. It translates to CASSLPGGFNTGELFF.

The rearrangement uses TRBV6-1 and TRBJ2-7; a weak D match, TRBD2 (6 bases). This CDR3 is built from 13 residues. The germline gives CDR1 MNHNS, CDR2 SASEGT. V lost 3 bases and J 6 bases, leaving 12 bases between the germline ends. CDR3 residues: CASSDRLEGEQYF. CDR3 nucleotides: TGTGCCAGCAGTGACCGACTAGAGGGCGAGCAGTACTTC.

The chain joins TRBV29-1 to TRBJ2-5, with 10 bases that match TRBD1. The CDR3 loop spans 13 amino acids. The trim removed 7 bases at V and 4 bases at J, leaving 6 bases unmatched. CDR1 and CDR2 from the germline V gene are SQVTM and ANQGSEA. The DNA of the CDR3 is TGCAGCGGAGGGGACAGGGGTTTAGAGACCCAGTACTTC. It codes for CSGGDRGLETQYF.

V usage is TRBV5-6 and J usage is TRBJ1-2; D is unclear. The V end was cut by 0 bases, the J end by 2 bases, with 11 bases between. This CDR3 region has 15 residues. The germline V gene encodes CDR1 SGHDT and CDR2 YYEEEE. The CDR3 spells CASSLAGGPNYGYTF. The CDR3 DNA follows: TGTGCCAGCAGCTTGGCGGGAGGGCCCAACTATGGCTACACCTTC.

The chain has TRBV10-1 and TRBJ1-1, with 7 bases identical to TRBD1. The V and J ends lost 8 bases and 0 bases, in that order; junction bases with no gene match: 9. In germline, CDR1 is WNHNN, CDR2 SYGVQD (reference sequence). The CDR3 totals 15 residues. The DNA for the CDR3 is TGCGCCAGCGCCGACAGGGCAGGGGTGAACACTGAAGCTTTCTTT. It translates to CASADRAGVNTEAFF.